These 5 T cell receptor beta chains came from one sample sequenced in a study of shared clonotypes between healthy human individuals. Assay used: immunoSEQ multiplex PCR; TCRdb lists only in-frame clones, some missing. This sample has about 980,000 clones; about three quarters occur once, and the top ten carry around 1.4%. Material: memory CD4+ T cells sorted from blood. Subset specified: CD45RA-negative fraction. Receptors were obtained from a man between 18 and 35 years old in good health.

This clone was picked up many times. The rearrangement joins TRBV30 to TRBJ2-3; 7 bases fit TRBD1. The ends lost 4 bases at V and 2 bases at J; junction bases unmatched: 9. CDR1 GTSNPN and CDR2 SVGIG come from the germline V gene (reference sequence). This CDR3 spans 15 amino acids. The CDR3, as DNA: TGTGCCTGGACTCAAGGACAGGCGATCACAGATACGCAGTATTTT. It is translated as CAWTQGQAITDTQYF.

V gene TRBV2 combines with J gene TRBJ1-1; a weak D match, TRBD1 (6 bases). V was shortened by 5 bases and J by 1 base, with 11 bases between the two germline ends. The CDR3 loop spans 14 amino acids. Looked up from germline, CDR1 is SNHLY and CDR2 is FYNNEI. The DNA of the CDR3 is TGTGCCAGCAGTTTAACAGGGAGGAACACTGAAGCTTTCTTT. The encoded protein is CASSLTGRNTEAFF.

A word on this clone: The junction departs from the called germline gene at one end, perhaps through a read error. The CDR3 DNA follows: TGTGCCAGCAGCCGGGCCAACGTCCTGACTTTC. Amino acid sequence: CASSRANVLTF. The rearrangement uses TRBV5-1 and TRBJ2-6; no clear D gene. This CDR3 is built from 11 residues. CDR1 and CDR2 from the germline V gene are SGHRS and YFSETQ.

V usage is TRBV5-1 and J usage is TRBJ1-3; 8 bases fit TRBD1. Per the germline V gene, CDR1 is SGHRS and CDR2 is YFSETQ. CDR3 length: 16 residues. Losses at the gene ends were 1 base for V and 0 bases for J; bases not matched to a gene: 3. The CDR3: CASSLQGAVSGNTIYF. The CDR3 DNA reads TGCGCCAGCAGCTTGCAGGGGGCCGTCTCTGGAAACACCATATATTTT. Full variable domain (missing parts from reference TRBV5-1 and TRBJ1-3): KAGVTQTPRYLIKTRGQQVTLSCSPISGHRSVSWYQQTPGQGLQFLFEYFSETQRNKGNFPGRFSGRQFSNSRSEMNVSTLELGDSALYLCASSLQGAVSGNTIYFGEGSWLTVV.

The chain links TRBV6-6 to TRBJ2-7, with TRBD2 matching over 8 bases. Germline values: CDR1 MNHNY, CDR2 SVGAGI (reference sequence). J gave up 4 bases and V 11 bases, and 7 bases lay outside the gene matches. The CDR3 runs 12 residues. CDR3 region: CASTGGAYEQYF. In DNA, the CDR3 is TGTGCCTCCACGGGGGGGGCTTACGAGCAGTACTTC.